This T cell receptor (beta chain) stems from a study of OX40 agonist ivuxolimab in advanced cancers. The study's findings and limits: No determination was made of the antigen specificity of the expanded peripheral T cells.

V lost 7 bases to trimming and J lost 0 bases; unmatched junction nucleotides: 11. This CDR3 is 16 amino acids long. Germline V gives CDR1 SQVTM, CDR2 ANQGSEA. On this clone: Its specificity is not known.

The data were produced by immunoSEQ multiplex PCR, yet TCRdb's version contains in-frame clones alone and is incomplete. The profile covers some 60,000 clones, with about 89% appearing a single time and more than 13% taken by the ten largest. Sequenced material: CD4+ or CD8+ T cells sorted from blood, taken in a trial of the OX40 agonist ivuxolimab. J is TRBJ2-1 and V is TRBV29-1, with 8 bases lining up with TRBD2. This TCR came from an adult with an advanced solid tumor such as melanoma, head and neck, liver or kidney cancer. The DNA for the CDR3 is TGCAGCGCCCCGGGGCGGAGCGGGAGCTCCTACAATGAGCAGTTCTTC. It specifies CSAPGRSGSSYNEQFF.